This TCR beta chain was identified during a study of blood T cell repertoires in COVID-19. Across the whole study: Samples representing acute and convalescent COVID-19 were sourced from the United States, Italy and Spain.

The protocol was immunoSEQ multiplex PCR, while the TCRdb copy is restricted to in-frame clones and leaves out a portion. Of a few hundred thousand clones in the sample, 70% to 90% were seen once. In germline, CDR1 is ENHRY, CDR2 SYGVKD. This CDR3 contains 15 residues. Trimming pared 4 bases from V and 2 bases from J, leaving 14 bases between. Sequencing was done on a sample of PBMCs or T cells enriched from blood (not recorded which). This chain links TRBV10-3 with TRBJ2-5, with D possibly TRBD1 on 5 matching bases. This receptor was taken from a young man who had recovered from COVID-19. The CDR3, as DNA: TGTGCCATCAGTGCACAAGGACACGGACAAGAGACCCAGTACTTC. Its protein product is CAISAQGHGQETQYF.